The next 5 T cell receptor beta chains were all read from a single sample in a study of CD8+CD57+ T cells in acquired aplastic anemia (dated by TCRdb to between 2017 and 2018). The instrument was an Illumina HiSeq 2000. TCR beta VDJ combination and CDR3 sequence profiling used genomic DNA as the template. TCRdb took the public reads, trimmed them with fastp at Q25, ran MiXCR for clone calling and kept in-frame beta chains. When rows share a CDR3 protein, they turn into one entry using the most common DNA and genes. For this sample there are about 160,000 distinct CDR3 sequences; about 50% appear just once. The ten largest clones take up roughly 29% of the sample. Flow cytometry had shown CD8+CD57+ cell expansion in the patients selected for sequencing. The sample comprised sorted CD4+, CD8+, or CD8+CD57+ T cells (not recorded which) from PBMCs. The source is a human donor with aplastic anemia.

This clonotype was seen at least ten times. This sequence joins TRBV5-6 and TRBJ2-7; 9 bases map to TRBD1. This CDR3 has 14 residues. Germline trimming cut 4 bases from V and 2 bases from J; bases unmatched to any gene: 4. Germline V CDR1 and CDR2: SGHDT, YYEEEE. DNA of the CDR3: TGTGCCAGCAGCCTCGGACAGGGGCCCTACGAGCAGTACTTC. Its protein is CASSLGQGPYEQYF.

The chain couples TRBV27 to TRBJ1-2; D unresolved. V lost 8 bases and J lost 0, with 10 bases in between. Germline V CDR1 and CDR2: MNHEY, SMNVEV (reference sequence). The CDR3 has 13 residues. The CDR3 here is CASAENPNYGYTF. The CDR3 nucleotides are TGTGCCAGCGCGGAGAATCCTAACTATGGCTACACCTTC.

This clonotype has a handful of counts. This chain joins TRBV30 and TRBJ1-1, with D unclear. V lost 0 bases to trimming and J lost 0 bases, with 5 bases between them. Looked up from germline, CDR1 is GTSNPN and CDR2 is SVGIG (reference sequence). The CDR3 contains 13 residues. Here the CDR3 reads CAWSVHLNTEAFF. The CDR3 DNA reads TGTGCCTGGAGTGTACATTTGAACACTGAAGCTTTCTTT.

The rearrangement uses TRBV20-1 and TRBJ1-2, with D hard to call. Germline V lookup: CDR1 DFQATT, CDR2 SNEGSKA (reference sequence). V lost 2 bases, J lost 5 bases, and 12 bases lay in between. The CDR3 extends over 13 amino acids. CDR3 DNA: TGCAGTGCTAGACAGCCCCCTCCTTATGGCTACACCTTC. Translating it yields CSARQPPPYGYTF.

The chain employs TRBV20-1 and TRBJ1-2; possible D gene TRBD1, 5 bases. The CDR3 runs 14 residues. V was pared by 1 base and J by 8 bases, with 17 bases between. CDR1 and CDR2 from the germline V gene are DFQATT and SNEGSKA (reference sequence). CDR3 loop: CSARAREGPDGYTF. The CDR3, as DNA: TGCAGTGCTAGAGCCCGAGAGGGGCCCGACGGCTACACCTTC.